This T cell receptor beta chain was obtained from a study of blood T cells in healthy people across ages. In its sample, this clonotype was seen many times. The CDR3 consists of 13 residues. V lost 2 bases, J lost 8 bases, and 12 bases lay in between. Germline V lookup: CDR1 LNHDA, CDR2 SQIVND (reference sequence). Sample-barcoded 5' priming and a J-beta primer mix drove a second PCR of roughly 6 to 12 cycles. TCRdb re-derived calls from the 5' RACE reads in MiXCR, one entry per CDR3 protein. In the table there are 650,000 to 800,000 distinct CDR3 sequences, approximately 52% of which are singletons. Source material: blood. This chain joins TRBV19 and TRBJ1-2; D unclear. The sequence came from a woman aged 80 or over in good health. The CDR3 sequence: CASSIREVPGYTF. Written as DNA, the CDR3 is TGTGCCAGTAGTATACGGGAAGTCCCGGGCTACACCTTC.